This TCR beta chain was identified during a study of cytomegalovirus exposure and HLA in healthy donors. Study in general: Unique TCRs numbering around 85 million, obtained from HLA-typed donors, made up an early data release.

The PCR made use of 60 Vbeta and 13 Jbeta primers. Generated by immunoSEQ multiplex PCR, the TCRdb table keeps only in-frame clones and is missing some. The sample shows about 110,000 clones, 65% to 90% of them seen only once. What was sequenced was PBMCs. The TCR originated in a middle-aged man in good health and CMV-seronegative.

The CDR3 is CASSDSYREGGGEAFF. The CDR3 nucleotides read TGTGCCAGCAGTGACTCATACAGGGAGGGCGGGGGTGAAGCTTTCTTT. This chain joins TRBV6-4 and TRBJ1-1; D possibly corresponds to TRBD1 (6 bases). The CDR3 has 16 residues. Germline V gene sequence: CDR1 MRHNA, CDR2 SNTAGT. With 0 bases removed from V and 7 bases from J, the gap between germline ends came to 18 bases.